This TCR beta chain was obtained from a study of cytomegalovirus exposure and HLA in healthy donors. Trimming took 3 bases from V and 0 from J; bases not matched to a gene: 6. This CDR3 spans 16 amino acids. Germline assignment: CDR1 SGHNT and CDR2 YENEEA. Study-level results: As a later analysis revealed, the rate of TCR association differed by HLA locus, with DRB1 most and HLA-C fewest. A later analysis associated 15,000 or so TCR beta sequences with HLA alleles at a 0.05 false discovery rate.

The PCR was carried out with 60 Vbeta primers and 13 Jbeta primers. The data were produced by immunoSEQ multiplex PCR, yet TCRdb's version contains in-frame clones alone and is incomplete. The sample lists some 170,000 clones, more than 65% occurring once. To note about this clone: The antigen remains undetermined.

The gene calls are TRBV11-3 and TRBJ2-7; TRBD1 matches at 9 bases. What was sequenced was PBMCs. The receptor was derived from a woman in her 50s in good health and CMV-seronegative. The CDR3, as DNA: TGTGCCAGCAGCTTGCGCGGGACAGGGAGCTCCTACGAGCAGTACTTC. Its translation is CASSLRGTGSSYEQYF.